Listed here are 24 T cell receptor beta chains from one sample, sequenced in a study of T cells after yellow fever vaccination. One entry per CDR3 protein, called by TCRdb with MiXCR from the 5' RACE reads. The sample includes under 700,000 distinct CDR3 sequences, about 17% of them seen just once. The source was PBMCs, collected 5 days after the first yellow fever vaccination. The receptors stem from a man aged 18 to 35 who received the YFV17D yellow fever vaccine.

This chain joins TRBV2 and TRBJ2-7; D possibly corresponds to TRBD2 (6 bases). The germline V gene encodes CDR1 SNHLY and CDR2 FYNNEI. This CDR3 region has 14 residues. Trimming removed 7 bases at V and 3 bases at J, with 16 bases between. The CDR3 loop reads CASIRTWGDYEQYF. CDR3 coding DNA: TGTGCCAGCATCCGGACATGGGGGGACTACGAGCAGTACTTC.

This rearrangement joins TRBV6-1 to TRBJ1-5, with D tentatively TRBD1 (6 bases). Per the germline V gene, CDR1 is MNHNS and CDR2 is SASEGT. V lost 5 bases and J 9 bases, leaving 17 bases between the germline ends. CDR3 size: 14 residues. CDR3 sequence (DNA): TGTGCCAGCAGTCCCACTGGGGGGCCGTTGCCCCAGCATTTT. Its translation is CASSPTGGPLPQHF.

A few counts support this clonotype. The V call is TRBV7-2, the J call TRBJ1-6; D unresolved. Germline V gives CDR1 SGHTA, CDR2 FQGNSA. The CDR3 loop spans 16 amino acids. V lost 3 bases to trimming and J lost 7 bases, with 16 bases between them. The DNA of the CDR3 is TGTGCCAGCAGCTTTCTTCGGACGGATAGAAATTCACCCCTCCACTTT. Its translation: CASSFLRTDRNSPLHF.

This clonotype has only a few counts. V usage is TRBV25-1 and J usage is TRBJ2-7; the D is unclear. Trimming removed 9 bases at V and 3 bases at J, with 6 bases between. Germline assignment: CDR1 MGHDK and CDR2 SYGVNS. The CDR3 length is 10 residues. The chain's CDR3 is CARSRYEQYF. The CDR3 nucleotides are TGTGCCAGAAGTCGCTACGAGCAGTACTTC.

V usage is TRBV6-1 and J usage is TRBJ2-3, with 8 nucleotides matching TRBD1. This CDR3 region has 15 residues. V lost 5 bases to trimming and J lost 8 bases; unmatched junction nucleotides: 12. Germline V gene sequence: CDR1 MNHNS, CDR2 SASEGT. As DNA, the CDR3 is TGTGCCAGCAGTCATACCGGGACAGGAAGTCCTACGCAGTATTTT. It specifies CASSHTGTGSPTQYF.

This clonotype was counted at least ten times. CDR3 DNA: TGTGCCAGCAGCGTGGGGAGCGGGGGGGGACTAAGCACAGATACGCAGTATTTT. It is translated as CASSVGSGGGLSTDTQYF. This chain links TRBV7-8 with TRBJ2-3; 10 bases align to TRBD2. This CDR3 has 18 amino acids. CDR1 and CDR2 (germline): SGHVS, FQNEAQ. Trimming at V came to 5 bases and at J to 0 bases, leaving 11 bases not matched to a gene.

Ten or more counts support this clonotype. The chain employs TRBV5-1 and TRBJ1-1; 9 bases are shared with TRBD1. The CDR3 consists of 15 residues. With V trimmed by 4 bases and J by 5 bases, 9 bases remained unmatched. Germline values: CDR1 SGHRS, CDR2 YFSETQ. The CDR3 DNA follows: TGCGCCAGCAGCCGGGACGACAGGGGGAGTACTGAAGCTTTCTTT. Amino acids: CASSRDDRGSTEAFF.

The chain carries TRBV7-3 and TRBJ2-3, with 7 bases identical to TRBD1. Germline CDR1 is SGHTA and CDR2 is FQGTGA. The CDR3 length is 14 residues. V shed 0 bases and J 6 bases; nucleotides not matched to a gene: 3. The CDR3 DNA sequence: TGTGCCAGCAGCTTAACCCCACAGGGGGATACGCAGTATTTT. Its protein is CASSLTPQGDTQYF.

This clonotype was found a few times. This CDR3 is CASSPRGGRTDTQYF. The DNA for the CDR3 is TGTGCCAGCTCACCACGCGGCGGCCGCACAGATACGCAGTATTTT. The V call is TRBV18, the J call TRBJ2-3; no firm D call. This CDR3 is 15 amino acids long. Germline V CDR1 and CDR2: KGHSH, LQKENI. Trimming left V 1 base short and J 1 base short, with 9 bases between.

This clonotype was observed a few times. This chain uses TRBV4-1 with TRBJ2-1; 12 positions agree with TRBD2. The trim removed 2 bases at V and 0 bases at J, leaving 11 bases unmatched. The CDR3 length is 20 residues. Germline V gene sequence: CDR1 MGHRA, CDR2 YSYEKL. CDR3 coding DNA: TGCGCCAGCAGCCAAAAGCTCGCTTCGACTAGCGGGAGCTCCTACAATGAGCAGTTCTTC. This translates into CASSQKLASTSGSSYNEQFF.

This clonotype came up many times. The V call is TRBV3-1, the J call TRBJ2-2; D tentatively fits TRBD1 or TRBD2 (6 bases each). With 1 base removed from V and 5 bases from J, the gap between germline ends came to 17 bases. Germline-derived CDR1 and CDR2 are LGHDT and YNNKEL (reference sequence). The CDR3 is 17 amino acids. CDR3 in DNA: TGTGCCAGCAGCCAAGTGTCATCGGGGGCGGTGACCGGGGAGCTGTTTTTT. Translating it yields CASSQVSSGAVTGELFF.

In this sample, this clonotype turned up a few times. This chain connects TRBV20-1 to TRBJ2-3, with 14 nucleotides matching TRBD2. Germline CDR1 reads DFQATT; CDR2 reads SNEGSKA (reference sequence). V shed 2 bases, J shed 9 bases, and the junction held 13 bases outside the gene matches. The CDR3 loop spans 17 amino acids. The CDR3 sequence: CSARPFTTSGGAGTQYF. The CDR3 bases are TGCAGTGCTAGACCTTTTACGACTAGCGGGGGGGCCGGGACGCAGTATTTT.

The V and J genes are TRBV4-3 and TRBJ1-5; 7 bases are shared with TRBD1. The germline gives CDR1 LGHNA, CDR2 YSLEER. This CDR3 has 17 residues. V dropped 0 bases and J dropped 4; count of bases not matched to a gene: 9. The CDR3 DNA sequence: TGCGCCAGCAGCCAAGAGGCCGGGACAGTTGTTAATCAGCCCCAGCATTTT. Translated: CASSQEAGTVVNQPQHF.

This clonotype was counted a few times. This chain links TRBV9 with TRBJ2-7; 7 nucleotides agree with TRBD2. Germline-derived CDR1 and CDR2 are SGDLS and YYNGEE. The V and J ends lost 0 bases and 7 bases, in that order; junction bases with no gene match: 13. This CDR3 has 16 amino acids. The CDR3 here is CASSVASGRACQEQYV. The CDR3 DNA follows: TGTGCCAGCAGCGTAGCTTCGGGGAGGGCATGCCAAGAGCAGTACGTC.

V and J are TRBV6-1 and TRBJ1-5; the D is unclear. The CDR3 has 17 residues. V lost 6 bases to trimming and J lost 0 bases, with 18 bases between them. Germline loops: CDR1 MNHNS, CDR2 SASEGT. CDR3 protein: CASSSSLLDYSNQPQHF. CDR3 bases: TGTGCCAGCAGCTCTTCCCTATTGGACTATAGCAATCAGCCCCAGCATTTT.

This clonotype occurred a few times. V is TRBV6-1 and J is TRBJ2-7; D may be TRBD1 (5 bases). The germline V and J ends were trimmed by 3 bases and 7 bases, with 13 bases remaining between them. The germline V gene encodes CDR1 MNHNS and CDR2 SASEGT. The CDR3 spans 13 residues. CDR3 nucleotides: TGTGCCAGCAGTGAGGGGCAGCTGAGTGAGCAGTACTTC. As protein: CASSEGQLSEQYF.

The chain recombines TRBV7-9 with TRBJ1-5; 7 bases agree with TRBD1. Germline values: CDR1 SEHNR, CDR2 FQNEAQ (reference sequence). This CDR3 region has 16 residues. V was clipped by 5 bases and J by 3 bases; unmatched bases: 10. CDR3 sequence (DNA): TGTGCCAGCAGCCCGTCCGGACAGGTTCACAATCAGCCCCAGCATTTT. It is translated as CASSPSGQVHNQPQHF.

This clonotype was detected ten times or more. The rearrangement links TRBV5-1 to TRBJ2-5, with 9 bases lining up with TRBD1. The CDR3 consists of 15 residues. Germline V gene lookup returns CDR1 SGHRS and CDR2 YFSETQ. Trimming at V came to 0 bases and at J to 4 bases, leaving 4 bases not matched to a gene. The CDR3 region is CASSLVGTGSETQYF. CDR3 coding DNA: TGCGCCAGCAGCTTGGTTGGGACAGGGTCAGAGACCCAGTACTTC. The full variable domain, completed using reference TRBV5-1 and TRBJ2-5, is KAGVTQTPRYLIKTRGQQVTLSCSPISGHRSVSWYQQTPGQGLQFLFEYFSETQRNKGNFPGRFSGRQFSNSRSEMNVSTLELGDSALYLCASSLVGTGSETQYFGPGTRLLVL.

The rearrangement links TRBV2 to TRBJ2-3, with a possible D match to TRBD1 (5 bases). The CDR3 loop spans 15 amino acids. V was trimmed by 2 bases and J by 6 bases, leaving 15 bases between them. Germline CDR1 reads SNHLY; CDR2 reads FYNNEI. The CDR3, as DNA: TGTGCCAGCAGTGAACAATCCAGGAAGGGGGATACGCAGTATTTT. It is translated as CASSEQSRKGDTQYF.

This clonotype occurred a few times. V is TRBV6-1 and J is TRBJ1-4; D might be TRBD1 (5 bases). V gave up 2 bases and J gave up 4 bases, with 17 bases separating them. This CDR3 is 17 amino acids long. The germline V gene has CDR1 MNHNS and CDR2 SASEGT. Written as DNA, the CDR3 is TGTGCCAGCAGTGAATCCAGGGAGCGGCCGGGTAATGAAAAACTGTTTTTT. Amino acid sequence: CASSESRERPGNEKLFF.

This clonotype has more than one count but fewer than ten. The chain is built from TRBV9 and TRBJ2-7; D unclear. The germline V gene has CDR1 SGDLS and CDR2 YYNGEE. CDR3 length: 13 amino acids. Between the trimmed V and J ends, which lost 2 bases and 5 bases, there was a span of 11 bases. CDR3 bases: TGTGCCAGCAGCGTGGGTAGGGTCAACGAGCAGTACTTC. This codes for CASSVGRVNEQYF.

J is TRBJ2-2 and V is TRBV5-1; 8 nucleotides agree with TRBD2. From germline, CDR1 is SGHRS and CDR2 YFSETQ. CDR3 size: 20 residues. Losses at the gene ends were 3 bases for V and 6 bases for J; bases not matched to a gene: 22. Here the CDR3 DNA reads TGCGCCAGCAGCTGGATGCCGGGACTAGGGCGGGTCTTCGCGGCCGGGGAGCTGTTTTTT. This translates into CASSWMPGLGRVFAAGELFF.

This chain uses TRBV20-1 with TRBJ1-1; tentatively, D is TRBD1 (5 bases). This CDR3 spans 12 amino acids. Deletions cut 6 bases from V and 0 bases from J, with 8 bases between. From germline, CDR1 is DFQATT and CDR2 SNEGSKA (reference sequence). The CDR3 DNA reads TGCAGTGCAGCGACAGTGAACACTGAAGCTTTCTTT. As protein: CSAATVNTEAFF.

This chain uses TRBV6-1 with TRBJ2-1, with 9 positions matching TRBD1. After removal of 9 bases from V and 6 bases from J, the junction contained 9 bases not matched to a gene. Germline CDR1 is MNHNS and CDR2 is SASEGT. This CDR3 is 14 amino acids long. The CDR3 loop is CASSRDRESNEQFF. In nucleotides, the CDR3 is TGTGCCAGTAGCCGGGACAGGGAAAGCAATGAGCAGTTCTTC.